This T cell receptor (beta chain) came from a study of radiotherapy plus CTLA-4 blockade in lung cancer. Regarding the study as a whole: Radiotherapy was combined with ipilimumab, and tumor-derived TCR clones then expanded in blood.

Worth noting for this clone: Its antigen is not identified.

The method was immunoSEQ multiplex PCR; TCRdb's version includes in-frame clones alone and lacks a portion of them. The repertoire consists of 30,000 to 40,000 clones, with 85% occurring once and the leading ten covering about 5.8%. Germline loops: CDR1 KGHSH, CDR2 LQKENI. Trimming pared 2 bases from V and 5 bases from J, leaving 10 bases between. This CDR3 is 13 amino acids long. This clonotype was sampled from a human donor with non-small cell lung cancer who had stable disease on radiotherapy plus ipilimumab. The genes are TRBV18 and TRBJ2-7; no reliable D call. Sample: peripheral blood, taken from a patient treated with radiotherapy plus ipilimumab. The CDR3 DNA follows: TGTGCCAGCTCACCAGGAGTTCCCAACGAGCAGTACTTC. As protein: CASSPGVPNEQYF.